Sequencing of this T cell receptor (beta chain) was carried out in a study of OX40 agonist ivuxolimab in advanced cancers. Study at large: The patients got ivuxolimab, which is an agonistic anti-OX40 (CD134) antibody. Findings and limits, study-wide: Nonresponders, in some cases, also had low normalized T-cell clonal expansion. Clonal expansion from baseline to week 6 occurred in both CD4+ and CD8+ T cells.

TCRdb's table, derived via immunoSEQ multiplex PCR, lists solely in-frame clones and lacks some. The sample has roughly 48,000 clones, approximately 86% seen once; the top ten hold over 1%. CDR3 length equals 13 residues. Per germline, CDR1 LNHDA and CDR2 SQIVND (reference sequence). Trimming removed 4 bases from V and 1 base from J, with 7 bases in between. Details on this clone: Its antigen is unidentified.

The receptor was isolated from an adult with an advanced solid tumor such as melanoma, head and neck, liver or kidney cancer. The sample was CD4+ or CD8+ T cells sorted from blood, taken in a trial of the OX40 agonist ivuxolimab. The chain couples TRBV19 to TRBJ1-1; the D is unclear. This CDR3 is CASSTVRNTEAFF. The DNA of the CDR3 is TGTGCCAGTAGTACTGTTAGGAACACTGAAGCTTTCTTT.